This T cell receptor (beta chain) was profiled in a study of cytomegalovirus exposure and HLA in healthy donors. The V end was cut by 5 bases, the J end by 1 base, with 6 bases between. Germline V lookup: CDR1 SQVTM, CDR2 ANQGSEA. The CDR3 is 13 amino acids. The PCR was carried out with 60 Vbeta primers and 13 Jbeta primers. The repertoire was sequenced with immunoSEQ multiplex PCR; TCRdb's copy has only in-frame clones and lacks some. The sample has some 130,000 clones, over 60% seen once. Whole-study results and caveats: Previously analyzed data showed that most TCR beta V segments were productive at a frequency of about 90% or about 30%. In a later analysis, parvovirus B19, influenza, CMV and Epstein-Barr virus appeared linked to several top co-occurrence clusters. Reports described diagnosis of cytomegalovirus status by the classifier as highly specific and sensitive.

Comments on this clone: Its antigen is unknown.

The rearrangement joins TRBV29-1 to TRBJ2-6; possibly TRBD1 for D (6 bases). The sequenced material came from PBMCs. The sequence derives from a man aged 30 to 39 in good health and CMV-seronegative. The CDR3 reads CSVQGSGANVLTF. The CDR3 DNA is TGCAGCGTTCAGGGGTCTGGGGCCAACGTCCTGACTTTC.